This TCR beta chain originates from a study of blood T cell repertoires in COVID-19. Study background: Sites across the United States, Italy and Spain contributed samples from acute and convalescent COVID-19. The cDNA or gDNA used as material had been derived from T cells, B-cell-depleted T cells, or PBMCs.

In the study's own analysis: From reference gene primer amplification, estimates of nucleated cell counts were derived. Here immunoSEQ multiplex PCR was the method, and the copy in TCRdb shows in-frame clones only, minus some. V, J and clone size were drawn from that table, and D and trimming were deduced from the DNA. The sample includes more than 120,000 clones, around nine tenths of them seen just once. V was pared by 3 bases and J by 3 bases, with 5 bases between. Germline V gene sequence: CDR1 KGHDR, CDR2 SFDVKD. The CDR3 runs to 13 residues. Sequencing used peripheral blood. The chain carries TRBV24-1 and TRBJ2-1; D unclear. The receptor was derived from a woman between 45 and 60 years old with active or convalescent COVID-19. The CDR3 is CATSDAVYNEQFF. Here the CDR3 DNA reads TGTGCCACCAGTGATGCAGTCTACAATGAGCAGTTCTTC.